A single sample gave rise to the 17 T cell receptor beta chains below, sequenced in a study of T cells in localized non-small cell lung cancer. Some clones are missing from TCRdb's copy, which holds only in-frame ones; the method was immunoSEQ multiplex PCR. The sample shows some 38,000 clones, around 86% of them seen only once. The sample was peripheral blood mononuclear cells, taken before any cancer treatment. Receptor source: a male donor aged 60 or older with stage II lung adenocarcinoma.

The rearrangement uses TRBV28 and TRBJ1-2, with 7 bases aligning to TRBD1. The CDR3 is 13 residues long. V was clipped by 10 bases and J by 6 bases; unmatched bases: 11. CDR1 is MDHEN and CDR2 is SYDVKM in the germline V gene. CDR3 sequence (DNA): TGTGCCAACAGGGGTTGGGGGAGCGATGGCTACACCTTC. Translated, it gives CANRGWGSDGYTF.

V usage is TRBV28 and J usage is TRBJ2-3, with 9 nucleotides matching TRBD1. CDR3 length equals 14 residues. Looked up from germline, CDR1 is MDHEN and CDR2 is SYDVKM. V lost 10 bases to trimming and J lost 6 bases; unmatched junction nucleotides: 11. The CDR3 DNA follows: TGTGCCACCCTTTCGGGACAGGGAATGGATACGCAGTATTTT. This translates into CATLSGQGMDTQYF. Combining the CDR3 with reference TRBV28 and TRBJ2-3 gives the whole variable domain DVKVTQSSRYLVKRTGEKVFLECVQDMDHENMFWYRQDPGLGLRLIYFSYDVKMKEKGDIPEGYSVSREKKERFSLILESASTNQTSMYLCATLSGQGMDTQYFGPGTRLTVL.

The genes are TRBV5-1 and TRBJ1-4; D remains ambiguous. The CDR3 length is 15 residues. Looked up from germline, CDR1 is SGHRS and CDR2 is YFSETQ. Deletions cut 5 bases from V and 0 bases from J, with 11 bases between. The CDR3 here is CASRENSATNEKLFF. CDR3 bases: TGCGCCAGCAGAGAAAACAGTGCAACTAATGAAAAACTGTTTTTT. The variable domain in full, with the rest retrieved from reference TRBV5-1 and TRBJ1-4, is KAGVTQTPRYLIKTRGQQVTLSCSPISGHRSVSWYQQTPGQGLQFLFEYFSETQRNKGNFPGRFSGRQFSNSRSEMNVSTLELGDSALYLCASRENSATNEKLFFGSGTQLSVL.

The chain joins TRBV12-5 to TRBJ2-5; 14 bases line up with TRBD2. Germline CDR1 LGHNT, CDR2 FRNRAP. V trimming: 5 bases; J trimming: 2 bases; junction bases outside the gene matches: 7. This CDR3 comprises 17 residues. DNA for the CDR3: TGTGCTAGTGGTCCGGGACTAGCGGGAGAGGCGCAAGAGACCCAGTACTTC. It yields the protein CASGPGLAGEAQETQYF. Full variable domain (outside the CDR3, taken from reference TRBV12-5 and TRBJ2-5): DARVTQTPRHKVTEMGQEVTMRCQPILGHNTVFWYRQTMMQGLELLAYFRNRAPLDDSGMPKDRFSAEMPDATLATLKIQPSEPRDSAVYFCASGPGLAGEAQETQYFGPGTRLLVL.

This clone has just one count. The chain employs TRBV5-1 and TRBJ2-7; 7 positions match TRBD1. CDR3 length equals 14 residues. J gave up 3 bases and V 4 bases, and 7 bases lay outside the gene matches. Germline V gene lookup returns CDR1 SGHRS and CDR2 YFSETQ. The CDR3 sequence: CASSPQGLHYEQYF. CDR3 DNA sequence: TGCGCCAGCAGCCCACAGGGGCTCCACTACGAGCAGTACTTC.

This sequence joins TRBV2 and TRBJ1-2; unclear D gene. V was pared by 6 bases and J by 4 bases, with 9 bases between. The CDR3 contains 12 residues. Germline CDR1 and CDR2: SNHLY and FYNNEI. CDR3 protein: CASSPVSYGYTF. The CDR3, as DNA: TGTGCCAGCAGCCCCGTGAGCTATGGCTACACCTTC. Looking up the rest from reference TRBV2 and TRBJ1-2 gives the full variable domain: EPEVTQTPSHQVTQMGQEVILRCVPISNHLYFYWYRQILGQKVEFLVSFYNNEISEKSEIFDDQFSVERPDGSNFTLKIRSTKLEDSAMYFCASSPVSYGYTFGSGTRLTVV.

This sequence joins TRBV19 and TRBJ1-5; D might be TRBD1 (5 bases). The CDR3 spans 13 residues. Trimming cost V 6 bases and J 5 bases, with 11 bases left between them. CDR1 and CDR2 from the germline V gene are LNHDA and SQIVND (reference sequence). For the CDR3, the DNA is TGTGCCAGTAGGGAACCAGGGTATCAGCCCCAGCATTTT. Its translation is CASREPGYQPQHF.

J is TRBJ1-4 and V is TRBV6-4; D is perhaps TRBD1 (5 bases). V shed 4 bases and J shed 7 bases, with 16 bases lying between them. The CDR3 length is 15 residues. CDR1 and CDR2 from the germline V gene are MRHNA and SNTAGT. This CDR3 reads CASSVLAGSSEKLFF. CDR3 DNA sequence: TGTGCCAGCAGTGTATTGGCAGGGAGTTCTGAAAAACTGTTTTTT.

This clone was observed a handful of times. The CDR3 coding sequence is TGTGCCACCAGCAATCTACTAGGGGGGAAACTGTTTTTT. The encoded protein is CATSNLLGGKLFF. The V and J genes are TRBV15 and TRBJ1-4; D might be TRBD1 (6 bases). Germline lookup yields CDR1 LNHNV and CDR2 YYDKDF (reference sequence). V lost 4 bases, J lost 11 bases, and 14 bases lay in between. This CDR3 region has 13 residues. The variable domain in full, with the rest retrieved from reference TRBV15 and TRBJ1-4, is DAMVIQNPRYQVTQFGKPVTLSCSQTLNHNVMYWYQQKSSQAPKLLFHYYDKDFNNEADTPDNFQSRRPNTSFCFLDIRSPGLGDTAMYLCATSNLLGGKLFFGSGTQLSVL.

In nucleotides, the CDR3 is TGTGCCAGCAGCTTGGGGGTCCAGGGGACCCAGTACTTC. Translation gives CASSLGVQGTQYF. The J gene is TRBJ2-5, the V gene TRBV7-3; possibly TRBD1 or TRBD2 for D (5 bases each). V gave up 3 bases and J gave up 7 bases, with 12 bases separating them. The CDR3 is made up of 13 amino acids. Germline values: CDR1 SGHTA, CDR2 FQGTGA.

The genes are TRBV7-2 and TRBJ1-1; D not certain. With 5 bases removed from V and 9 bases from J, the gap between germline ends came to 16 bases. Germline-derived CDR1 and CDR2 are SGHTA and FQGNSA. The CDR3 sequence is 13 residues long. This chain's CDR3 is CASSASGGLQAFF. The CDR3 region has the DNA TGTGCCAGCAGCGCTAGCGGCGGGTTGCAAGCTTTCTTT.

J is TRBJ2-7 and V is TRBV30; D is tentatively TRBD1 or TRBD2 (6 bases each). Germline values: CDR1 GTSNPN, CDR2 SVGIG (reference sequence). This CDR3 is 12 amino acids long. Trimming left V 4 bases short and J 3 bases short, with 10 bases between. CDR3 DNA sequence: TGTGCCTGGACGGGGGCCAACTACGAGCAGTACTTC. Residues: CAWTGANYEQYF.

This rearrangement joins TRBV6-5 to TRBJ2-2, with D unresolved. The V and J ends lost 4 bases and 7 bases respectively, with 13 bases between them. Looked up from germline, CDR1 is MNHEY and CDR2 is SVGAGI. The CDR3 runs 14 residues. CDR3 bases: TGTGCCAGCAGTTCGCACGCCGACAACGGGGAGCTGTTTTTT. Its protein is CASSSHADNGELFF.

This clone was observed a few times. V and J are TRBV12-5 and TRBJ2-7; 8 nucleotides match TRBD1. Losses at the gene ends were 4 bases for V and 0 bases for J; bases not matched to a gene: 5. The CDR3 spans 15 residues. Germline lookup yields CDR1 LGHNT and CDR2 FRNRAP. CDR3 DNA sequence: TGTGCTAGTGGTTCCGGGACAGGAGGCTCCTACGAGCAGTACTTC. Translating gives CASGSGTGGSYEQYF.

The rearrangement links TRBV18 to TRBJ2-2; 8 bases fit TRBD1. The ends lost 8 bases at V and 0 bases at J; junction bases unmatched: 5. Germline CDR1 reads KGHSH; CDR2 reads LQKENI. The CDR3 loop spans 15 amino acids. CDR3 amino acids: CASPQGQANTGELFF. Here the CDR3 DNA reads TGTGCCAGCCCCCAGGGACAGGCGAACACCGGGGAGCTGTTTTTT.

The rearrangement uses TRBV5-4 and TRBJ1-2; 8 bases align to TRBD1. This CDR3 has 17 amino acids. The V and J ends lost 0 bases and 8 bases, in that order; junction bases with no gene match: 15. The germline V gene has CDR1 SGHNT and CDR2 YYREEE (reference sequence). CDR3 region: CASSLDSTGTGEKGYTF. The CDR3 nucleotides are TGTGCCAGCAGCTTGGACAGTACCGGGACAGGTGAAAAGGGCTACACCTTC.

The J gene is TRBJ2-7, the V gene TRBV7-3; D tentatively reads TRBD1 or TRBD2 (6 bases each). The germline CDR1 and CDR2 sequences are SGHTA and FQGTGA. Deletions cut 3 bases from V and 4 bases from J, with 13 bases between. The CDR3 loop spans 14 amino acids. In DNA form, the CDR3 reads TGTGCCAGCAGCTTGGAGGGGACAAGATACGAGCAGTACTTC. As protein: CASSLEGTRYEQYF.